This TCR beta chain appears in the sequencing data of a study of cytomegalovirus exposure and HLA in healthy donors. Study outcomes and limitations: In an earlier analysis, productive rearrangement rates for most beta V segments clustered near 87% or 30%.

The PCR used 60 Vbeta and 13 Jbeta primers. Profiling relied on immunoSEQ multiplex PCR, and the TCRdb table lists in-frame clones only, not all of them. The sample lists around 140,000 clones; about 78% were seen once. The sample holds a few counts of this clone. The antigen remains unidentified. The CDR3 runs 13 residues. The trim removed 4 bases at V and 2 bases at J, leaving 4 bases unmatched. CDR1 and CDR2 from the germline V gene are SQVTM and ANQGSEA. This clonotype originated in a man aged 45-60 years in good health and CMV-seropositive. The genes are TRBV29-1 and TRBJ2-7; 8 bases are a match to TRBD1. Sequencing input: PBMCs. The CDR3 protein is CSVGDRGPYEQYF. The CDR3 region has the DNA TGCAGCGTTGGCGACAGGGGCCCCTACGAGCAGTACTTC.